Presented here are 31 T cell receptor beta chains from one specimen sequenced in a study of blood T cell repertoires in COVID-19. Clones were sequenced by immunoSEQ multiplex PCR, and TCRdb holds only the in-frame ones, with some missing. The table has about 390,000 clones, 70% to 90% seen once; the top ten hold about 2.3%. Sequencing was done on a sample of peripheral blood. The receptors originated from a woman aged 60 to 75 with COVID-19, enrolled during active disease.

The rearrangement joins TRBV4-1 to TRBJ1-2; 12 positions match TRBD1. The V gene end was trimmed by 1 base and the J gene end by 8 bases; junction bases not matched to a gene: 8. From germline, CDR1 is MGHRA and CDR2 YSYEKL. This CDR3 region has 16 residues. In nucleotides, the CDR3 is TGCGCCAGCAGCCAAGTTCTCGGGACAGGGGGCGGGGGCTACACCTTC. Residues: CASSQVLGTGGGGYTF.

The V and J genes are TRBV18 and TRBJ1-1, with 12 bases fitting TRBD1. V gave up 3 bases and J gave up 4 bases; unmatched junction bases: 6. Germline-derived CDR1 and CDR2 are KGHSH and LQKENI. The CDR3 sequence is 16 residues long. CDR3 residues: CASSPTGTGGLTEAFF. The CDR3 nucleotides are TGTGCCAGCTCACCCACCGGGACAGGGGGCCTCACTGAAGCTTTCTTT.

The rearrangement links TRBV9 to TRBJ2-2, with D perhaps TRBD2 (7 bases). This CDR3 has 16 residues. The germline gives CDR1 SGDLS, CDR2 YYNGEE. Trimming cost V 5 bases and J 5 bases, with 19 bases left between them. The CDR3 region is CASRSGTAGATGELFF. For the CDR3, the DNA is TGTGCCAGCAGGTCGGGGACGGCGGGGGCGACCGGGGAGCTGTTTTTT.

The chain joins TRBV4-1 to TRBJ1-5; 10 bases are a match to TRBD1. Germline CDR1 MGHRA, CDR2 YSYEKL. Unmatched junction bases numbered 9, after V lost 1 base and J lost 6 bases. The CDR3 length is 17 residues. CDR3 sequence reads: CASSQARDRGFPQPQHF. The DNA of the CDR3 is TGCGCCAGCAGCCAAGCCCGGGACAGGGGTTTCCCTCAGCCCCAGCATTTT.

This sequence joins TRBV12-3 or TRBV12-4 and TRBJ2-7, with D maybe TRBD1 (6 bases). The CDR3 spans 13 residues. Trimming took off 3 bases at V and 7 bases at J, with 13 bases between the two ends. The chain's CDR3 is CASSFSTGPEQYF. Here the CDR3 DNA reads TGTGCCAGCAGTTTCTCAACAGGGCCAGAGCAGTACTTC.

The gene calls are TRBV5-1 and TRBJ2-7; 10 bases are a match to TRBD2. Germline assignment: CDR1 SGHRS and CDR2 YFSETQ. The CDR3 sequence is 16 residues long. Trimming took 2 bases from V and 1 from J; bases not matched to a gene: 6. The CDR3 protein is CASSLPTTSGSYEQYF. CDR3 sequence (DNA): TGCGCCAGCAGCTTACCAACGACTAGCGGGTCCTACGAGCAGTACTTC.

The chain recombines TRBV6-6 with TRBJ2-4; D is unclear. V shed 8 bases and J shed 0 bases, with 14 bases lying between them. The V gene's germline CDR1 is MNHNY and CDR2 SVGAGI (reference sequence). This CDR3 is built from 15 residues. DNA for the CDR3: TGTGCCAGCGTAACGCGCAACTTAGCCAAAAACATTCAGTACTTC. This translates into CASVTRNLAKNIQYF.

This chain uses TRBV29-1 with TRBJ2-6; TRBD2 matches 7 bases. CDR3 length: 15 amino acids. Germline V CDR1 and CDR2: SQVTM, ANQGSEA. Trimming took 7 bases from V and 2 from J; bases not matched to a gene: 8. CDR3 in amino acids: CSAGMGGTGANVLTF. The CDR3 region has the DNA TGCAGCGCTGGGATGGGGGGGACTGGGGCCAACGTCCTGACTTTC.

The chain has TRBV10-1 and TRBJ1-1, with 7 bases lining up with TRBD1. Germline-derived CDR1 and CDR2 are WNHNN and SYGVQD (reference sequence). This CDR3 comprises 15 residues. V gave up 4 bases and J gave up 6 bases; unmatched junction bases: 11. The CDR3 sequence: CASSATGQEDAEAFF. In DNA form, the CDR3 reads TGCGCCAGCAGTGCAACAGGACAGGAAGACGCTGAAGCTTTCTTT.

The CDR3 bases are TGCGCCAGCAGTGGGGACAGAGGAAATCAGCCCCAGCATTTT. Residues: CASSGDRGNQPQHF. This chain links TRBV10-1 with TRBJ1-5; 7 bases fit TRBD1. Trimming removed 4 bases from V and 4 bases from J; junction bases left unmatched: 4. This CDR3 spans 14 amino acids. Germline V gives CDR1 WNHNN, CDR2 SYGVQD (reference sequence).

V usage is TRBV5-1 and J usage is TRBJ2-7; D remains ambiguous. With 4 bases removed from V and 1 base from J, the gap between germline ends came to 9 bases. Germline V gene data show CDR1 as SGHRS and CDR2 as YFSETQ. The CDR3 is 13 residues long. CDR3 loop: CASSPTWSYEQYF. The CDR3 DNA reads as TGCGCCAGCAGCCCCACATGGTCCTACGAGCAGTACTTC.

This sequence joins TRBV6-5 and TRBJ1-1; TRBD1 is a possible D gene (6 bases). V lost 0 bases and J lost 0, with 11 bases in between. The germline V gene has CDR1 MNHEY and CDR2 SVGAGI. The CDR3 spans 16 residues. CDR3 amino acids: CASSYSTGRMNTEAFF. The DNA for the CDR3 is TGTGCCAGCAGTTACTCGACAGGAAGAATGAACACTGAAGCTTTCTTT.

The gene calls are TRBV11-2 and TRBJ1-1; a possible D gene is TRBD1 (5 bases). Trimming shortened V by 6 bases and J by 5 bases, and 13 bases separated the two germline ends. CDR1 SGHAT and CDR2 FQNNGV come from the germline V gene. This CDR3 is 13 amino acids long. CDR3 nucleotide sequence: TGTGCCAGCAGGAGAGGCGGGGGAACTGAAGCTTTCTTT. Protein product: CASRRGGGTEAFF.

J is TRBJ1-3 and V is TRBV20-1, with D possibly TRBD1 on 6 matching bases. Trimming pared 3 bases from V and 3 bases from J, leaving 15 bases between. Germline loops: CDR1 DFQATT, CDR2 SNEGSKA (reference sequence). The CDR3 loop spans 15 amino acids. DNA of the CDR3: TGCAGTGCTAGTACACGGGGGGCCGGTGGAAACACCATATATTTT. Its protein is CSASTRGAGGNTIYF.

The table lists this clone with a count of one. In nucleotides, the CDR3 is TGTGCCAGCAGTTTAAAACAGTACTATGGCTACACCTTC. Translation gives CASSLKQYYGYTF. V gene TRBV28 combines with J gene TRBJ1-2; D is ambiguous. Germline V lookup: CDR1 MDHEN, CDR2 SYDVKM. The CDR3 totals 13 residues. V gave up 2 bases and J gave up 3 bases, with 7 bases separating them.

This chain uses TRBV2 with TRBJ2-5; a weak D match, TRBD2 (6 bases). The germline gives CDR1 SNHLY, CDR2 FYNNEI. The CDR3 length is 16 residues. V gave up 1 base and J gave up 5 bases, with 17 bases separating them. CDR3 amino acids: CASSEGGALMGETQYF. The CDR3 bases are TGTGCCAGCAGTGAAGGCGGGGCGCTAATGGGTGAGACCCAGTACTTC.

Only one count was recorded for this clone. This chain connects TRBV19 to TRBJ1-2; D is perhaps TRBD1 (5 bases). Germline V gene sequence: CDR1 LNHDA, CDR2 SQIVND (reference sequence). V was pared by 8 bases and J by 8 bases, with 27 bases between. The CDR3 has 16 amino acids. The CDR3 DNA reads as TGTGCCAGTGCACGGTCGGAGGGGAAACGTTCGGGAGGCTACACCTTC. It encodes CASARSEGKRSGGYTF.

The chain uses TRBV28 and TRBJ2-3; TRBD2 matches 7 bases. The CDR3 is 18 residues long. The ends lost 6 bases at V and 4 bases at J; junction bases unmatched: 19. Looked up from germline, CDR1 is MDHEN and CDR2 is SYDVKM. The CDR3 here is CASRFSPGLSNFPDTQYF. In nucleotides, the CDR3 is TGTGCCAGCAGATTTTCCCCGGGACTATCGAATTTTCCAGATACGCAGTATTTT.

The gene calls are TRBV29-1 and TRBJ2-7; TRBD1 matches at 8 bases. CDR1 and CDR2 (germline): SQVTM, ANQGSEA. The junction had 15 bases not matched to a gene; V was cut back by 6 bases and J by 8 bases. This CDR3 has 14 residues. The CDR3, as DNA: TGCAGCGTCGTCCACCCCGGGACAGGATATCAGCAGTACTTC. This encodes CSVVHPGTGYQQYF.

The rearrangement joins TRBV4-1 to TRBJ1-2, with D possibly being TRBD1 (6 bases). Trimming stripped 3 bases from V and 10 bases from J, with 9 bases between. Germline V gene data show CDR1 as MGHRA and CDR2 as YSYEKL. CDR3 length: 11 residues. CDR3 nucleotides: TGCGCCAGCAGCCACGGACAGCCCTACACCTTC. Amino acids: CASSHGQPYTF.

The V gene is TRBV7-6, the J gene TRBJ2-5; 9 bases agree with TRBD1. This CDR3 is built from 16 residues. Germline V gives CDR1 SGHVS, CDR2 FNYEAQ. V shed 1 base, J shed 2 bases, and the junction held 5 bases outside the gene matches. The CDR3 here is CASSLGGQGPQETQYF. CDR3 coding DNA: TGTGCCAGCAGCTTAGGGGGACAGGGCCCTCAAGAGACCCAGTACTTC. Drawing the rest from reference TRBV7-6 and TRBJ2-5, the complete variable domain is GAGVSQSPRYKVTKRGQDVALRCDPISGHVSLYWYRQALGQGPEFLTYFNYEAQQDKSGLPNDRFSAERPEGSISTLTIQRTEQRDSAMYRCASSLGGQGPQETQYFGPGTRLLVL.

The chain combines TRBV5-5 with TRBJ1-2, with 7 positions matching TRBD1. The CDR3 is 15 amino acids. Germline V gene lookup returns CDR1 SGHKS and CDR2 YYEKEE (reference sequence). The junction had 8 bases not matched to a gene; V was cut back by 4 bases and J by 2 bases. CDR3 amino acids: CASSREGQMNYGYTF. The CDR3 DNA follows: TGTGCCAGCAGCAGAGAGGGACAGATGAACTATGGCTACACCTTC.

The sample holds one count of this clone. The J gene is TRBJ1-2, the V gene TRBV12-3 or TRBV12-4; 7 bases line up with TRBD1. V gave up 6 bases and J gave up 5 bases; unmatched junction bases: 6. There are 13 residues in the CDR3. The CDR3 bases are TGTGCCAGCAGCCCGGGACAGTATTATGGCTACACCTTC. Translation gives CASSPGQYYGYTF.

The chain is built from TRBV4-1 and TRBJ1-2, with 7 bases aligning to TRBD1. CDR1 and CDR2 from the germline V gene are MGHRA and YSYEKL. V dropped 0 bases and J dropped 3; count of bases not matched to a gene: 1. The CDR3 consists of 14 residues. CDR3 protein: CASSQDGQDYGYTF. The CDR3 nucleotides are TGCGCCAGCAGCCAAGATGGACAGGACTATGGCTACACCTTC.

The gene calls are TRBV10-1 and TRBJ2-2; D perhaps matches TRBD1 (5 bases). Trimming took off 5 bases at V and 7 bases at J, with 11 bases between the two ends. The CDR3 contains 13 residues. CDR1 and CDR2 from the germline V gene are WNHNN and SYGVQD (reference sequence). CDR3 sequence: CASSLDRFGELFF. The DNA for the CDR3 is TGCGCCAGCAGTCTTGACAGATTCGGGGAGCTGTTTTTT.

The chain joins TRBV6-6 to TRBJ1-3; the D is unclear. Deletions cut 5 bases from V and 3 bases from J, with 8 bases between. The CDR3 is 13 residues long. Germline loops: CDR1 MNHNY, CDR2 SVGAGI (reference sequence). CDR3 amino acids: CASSATGGNTIYF. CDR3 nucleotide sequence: TGTGCCAGCAGTGCAACCGGTGGAAACACCATATATTTT.

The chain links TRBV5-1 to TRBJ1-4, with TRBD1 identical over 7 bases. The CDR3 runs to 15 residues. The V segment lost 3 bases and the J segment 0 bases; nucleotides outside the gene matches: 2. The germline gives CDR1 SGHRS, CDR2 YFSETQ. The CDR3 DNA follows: TGCGCCAGCAGCTATGACAGGGCAACTAATGAAAAACTGTTTTTT. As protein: CASSYDRATNEKLFF.

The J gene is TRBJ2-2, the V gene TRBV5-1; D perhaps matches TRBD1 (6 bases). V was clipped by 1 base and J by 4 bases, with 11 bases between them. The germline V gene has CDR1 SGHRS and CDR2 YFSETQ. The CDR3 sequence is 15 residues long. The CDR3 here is CASSLMDSLTGELFF. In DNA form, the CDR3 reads TGCGCCAGCAGCTTGATGGACAGCCTCACCGGGGAGCTGTTTTTT.

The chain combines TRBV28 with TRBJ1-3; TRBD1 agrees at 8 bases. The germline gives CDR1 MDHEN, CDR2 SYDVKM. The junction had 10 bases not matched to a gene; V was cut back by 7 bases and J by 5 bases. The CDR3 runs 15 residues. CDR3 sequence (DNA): TGTGCCAGCATCTCACAGGGGGTTATGAGAAACACCATATATTTT. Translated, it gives CASISQGVMRNTIYF. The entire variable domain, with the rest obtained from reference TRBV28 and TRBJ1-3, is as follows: DVKVTQSSRYLVKRTGEKVFLECVQDMDHENMFWYRQDPGLGLRLIYFSYDVKMKEKGDIPEGYSVSREKKERFSLILESASTNQTSMYLCASISQGVMRNTIYFGEGSWLTVV.

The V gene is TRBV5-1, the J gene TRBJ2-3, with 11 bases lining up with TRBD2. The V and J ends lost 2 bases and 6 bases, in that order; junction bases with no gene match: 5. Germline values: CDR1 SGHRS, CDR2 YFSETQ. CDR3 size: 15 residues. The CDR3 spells CASSLTSGGQDTQYF. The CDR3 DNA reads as TGCGCCAGCAGCTTAACTAGCGGGGGTCAGGATACGCAGTATTTT.

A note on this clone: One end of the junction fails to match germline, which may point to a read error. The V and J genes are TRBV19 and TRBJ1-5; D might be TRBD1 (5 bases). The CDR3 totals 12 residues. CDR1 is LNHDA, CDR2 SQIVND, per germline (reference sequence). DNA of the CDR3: TGTGCCAGTAGTACAAGGGGCGCCAGGAGGGTTTTT. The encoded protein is CASSTRGARRVF.